Given below is one T cell receptor (beta chain) in context. Its antigen is unknown. Qualities for individual bases were not recorded, and no much larger clone is one base off. To sequence the TCRbeta CDR3 region, genomic DNA was isolated from the sorted cells. The immunoSEQ Assay was used to sequence the TCRbeta CDR3 regions. The table was pulled from immuneACCESS by TCRdb, which kept in-frame rearrangements only. Such tables lose some clones; where checked, under half of the loss comes from unresolved V genes, and the rest has no known cause. Present in this sample are some 60,000 clones, more than 85% of which were seen just once. The ten largest clones take up 3.9% of the sample. Patients with a history of autoimmune disease or receiving systemic immunosuppression were excluded from the trial. In every dose cohort, peripheral blood was drawn for TCR sequencing at baseline, cycle 4 day 1, and cycle 7 day 1. The samples were taken from a phase I, first-in-human, multicenter, open-label dose-escalation trial of ivuxolimab. Adults with locally advanced or metastatic melanoma, renal cell, hepatocellular, or head and neck squamous cell carcinoma were enrolled in the trial. Before TCR sequencing, CD4+ T cells and CD8+ T cells were sorted from peripheral blood as separate populations.

The data originate from a study of OX40 agonist ivuxolimab in advanced cancers. For the wider study: Ivuxolimab, which targeted the costimulatory receptor OX40 (CD134), was an agonistic, fully human IgG2 monoclonal antibody. Intravenous ivuxolimab was administered to patients every 2 weeks at six dose levels: 0.01, 0.1, 0.3, 1.5, 3 and 10 mg/kg. Of the roughly 52 patients in dose escalation, 19 had hepatocellular carcinoma, about 15 had melanoma, 9 had renal cell carcinoma and 9 had head and neck cancer. The dose-escalation cohort was over 70% male with a mean age of roughly 60 years, ranging from about 20 to 80. Patients were allowed to have had prior anti-PD-1, anti-PD-L1 or anti-CTLA-4 therapy, and about 40% of the dose-escalation patients had been treated with checkpoint inhibitors. Partial responses occurred in three dose-escalation patients, of whom one had hepatocellular carcinoma and two had cutaneous melanoma. The purpose of peripheral TCRbeta sequencing was to test whether ivuxolimab changed TCR sequence diversity and led to clonal T-cell expansion. The paper reports the monotherapy dose-escalation portion (N of about 47 patients) of the phase I ivuxolimab trial.

General findings and caveats noted by the study authors: On average, CD8+ T cells showed more expanded clones than CD4+ T cells after ivuxolimab. At doses of 0.1 to 3.0 mg/kg, clonal expansion of both CD4+ and CD8+ blood T cells was observed from baseline to week 6. The antigen specificity of the peripheral T cells that underwent clonal expansion was not determined. Low levels of normalized T-cell clonal expansion were also seen in some patients who did not respond. Partial responders in the 0.1-3.0 mg/kg groups had among the lowest normalized peripheral clonal expansion, especially among CD8+ T cells.

Spanning cysteine to phenylalanine, the CDR3 consists of 14 amino acids. This entry keeps only the CDR3 DNA: 42 bases, framed from base 1. Between the V and J ends, shortened by 4 bases and 4 bases respectively, the junction contains 16 bases. In the germline V gene, CDR1 corresponds to SQVTM and CDR2 to ANQGSEA. This receptor was identified in an adult with an advanced solid tumor such as melanoma, head and neck, liver or kidney cancer. In this chain, TRBV29-1 is recombined with TRBJ1-1; perhaps TRBD1 is the D gene, with 6 bases matching. The starting material was CD4+ or CD8+ T cells sorted from blood, obtained in a trial of the OX40 agonist ivuxolimab. The CDR3 amino acid sequence is: CSVAGGRVGTEAFF. The sequenced DNA is TGCAGCGTTGCGGGGGGCAGGGTGGGCACTGAAGCTTTCTTT. Joined to the reference TRBV29-1 and TRBJ1-1 proteins, this CDR3 gives the full variable domain: SAVISQKPSRDICQRGTSLTIQCQVDSQVTMMFWYRQQPGQSLTLIATANQGSEATYESGFVIDKFPISRPNLTFSTLTVSNMSPEDSSIYLCSVAGGRVGTEAFFGQGTRLTVV.